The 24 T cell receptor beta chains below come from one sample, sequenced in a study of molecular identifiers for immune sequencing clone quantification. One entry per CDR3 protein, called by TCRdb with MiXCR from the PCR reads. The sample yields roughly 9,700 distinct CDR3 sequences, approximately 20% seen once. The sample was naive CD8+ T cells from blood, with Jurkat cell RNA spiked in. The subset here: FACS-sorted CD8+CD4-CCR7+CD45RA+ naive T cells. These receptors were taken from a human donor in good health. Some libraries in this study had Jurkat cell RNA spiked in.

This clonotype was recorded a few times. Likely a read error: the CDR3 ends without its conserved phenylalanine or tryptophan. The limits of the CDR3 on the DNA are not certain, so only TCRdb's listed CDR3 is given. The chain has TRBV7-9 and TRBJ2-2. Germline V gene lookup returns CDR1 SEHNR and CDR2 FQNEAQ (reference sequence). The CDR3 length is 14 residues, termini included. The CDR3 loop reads CASLPDRNTGELLS.

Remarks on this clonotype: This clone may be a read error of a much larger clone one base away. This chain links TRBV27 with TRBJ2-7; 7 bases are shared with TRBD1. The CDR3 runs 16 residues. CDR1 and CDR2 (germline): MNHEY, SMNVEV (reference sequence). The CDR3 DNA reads TGTGCCAGCAGTTCCCCAGGGGGAAGGGGCCTCTACGAGCGGTACTTC. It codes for CASSSPGGRGLYERYF.

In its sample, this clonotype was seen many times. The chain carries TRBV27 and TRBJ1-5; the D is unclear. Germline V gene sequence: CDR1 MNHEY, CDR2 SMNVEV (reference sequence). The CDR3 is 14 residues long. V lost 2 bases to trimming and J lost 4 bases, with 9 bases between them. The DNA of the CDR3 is TGTGCCAGCAGTTTACACCCCTCAAATCAGCCCCAGCATTTT. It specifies CASSLHPSNQPQHF.

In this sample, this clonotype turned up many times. The CDR3 DNA reads TGTGCCAGCAGTTACGTCCAGGGTTACTCCTACGAGCAGTACTTC. Protein product: CASSYVQGYSYEQYF. V and J are TRBV6-5 and TRBJ2-7; a possible D gene is TRBD1 (5 bases). The CDR3 is 15 residues long. Germline loops: CDR1 MNHEY, CDR2 SVGAGI. V was clipped by 2 bases and J by 0 bases, with 11 bases between them.

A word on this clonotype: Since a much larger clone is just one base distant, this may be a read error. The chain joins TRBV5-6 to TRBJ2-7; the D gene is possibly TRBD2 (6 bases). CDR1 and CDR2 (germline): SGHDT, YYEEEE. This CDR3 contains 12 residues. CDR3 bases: TGTGCCAGCAGCTTCGGGAGCGACGAGGAGTACTTC. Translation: CASSFGSDEEYF.

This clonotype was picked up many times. This CDR3 reads CATSSHYTQATDTQYF. The DNA of the CDR3 is TGTGCCACCAGCAGCCACTACACCCAAGCGACAGATACGCAGTATTTT. The V call is TRBV15, the J call TRBJ2-3; D unclear. Trimming removed 3 bases from V and 3 bases from J, with 16 bases in between. Per the germline V gene, CDR1 is LNHNV and CDR2 is YYDKDF (reference sequence). This CDR3 has 16 residues.

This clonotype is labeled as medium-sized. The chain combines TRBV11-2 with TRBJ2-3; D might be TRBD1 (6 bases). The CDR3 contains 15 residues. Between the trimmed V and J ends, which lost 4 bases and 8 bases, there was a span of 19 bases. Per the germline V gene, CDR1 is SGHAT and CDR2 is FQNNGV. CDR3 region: CASSSKTGTLGTQYF. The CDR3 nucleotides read TGTGCCAGCAGCTCTAAAACAGGGACCCTCGGTACGCAGTATTTT.

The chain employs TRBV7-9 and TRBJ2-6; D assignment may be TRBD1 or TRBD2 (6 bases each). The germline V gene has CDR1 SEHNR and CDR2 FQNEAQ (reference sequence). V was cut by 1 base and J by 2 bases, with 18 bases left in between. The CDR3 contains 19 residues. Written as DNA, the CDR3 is TGTGCCAGCAGCTTAGATCCGGGGGCTACCAGGCCTGGGGCCAACGTCCTGACTTTC. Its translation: CASSLDPGATRPGANVLTF.

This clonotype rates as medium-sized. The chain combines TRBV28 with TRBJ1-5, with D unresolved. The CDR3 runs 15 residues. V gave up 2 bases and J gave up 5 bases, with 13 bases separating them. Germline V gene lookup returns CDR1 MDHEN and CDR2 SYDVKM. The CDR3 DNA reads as TGTGCCAGCAGTTTAATCCCAACAGCGGATCAGCCCCAGCATTTT. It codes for CASSLIPTADQPQHF. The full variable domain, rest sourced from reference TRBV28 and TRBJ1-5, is DVKVTQSSRYLVKRTGEKVFLECVQDMDHENMFWYRQDPGLGLRLIYFSYDVKMKEKGDIPEGYSVSREKKERFSLILESASTNQTSMYLCASSLIPTADQPQHFGDGTRLSIL.

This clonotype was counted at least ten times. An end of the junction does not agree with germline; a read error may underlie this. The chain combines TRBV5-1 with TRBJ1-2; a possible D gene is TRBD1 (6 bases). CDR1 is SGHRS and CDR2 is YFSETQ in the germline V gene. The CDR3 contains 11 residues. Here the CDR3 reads CASSGSQGTIF. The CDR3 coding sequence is TGCGCCAGCAGCGGGTCACAGGGCACCATCTTC.

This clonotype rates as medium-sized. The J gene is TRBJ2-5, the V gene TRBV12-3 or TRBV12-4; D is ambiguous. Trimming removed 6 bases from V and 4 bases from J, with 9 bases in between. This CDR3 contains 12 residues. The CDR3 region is CASSWRVETQYF. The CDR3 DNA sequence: TGTGCCAGCAGCTGGAGAGTAGAGACCCAGTACTTC.

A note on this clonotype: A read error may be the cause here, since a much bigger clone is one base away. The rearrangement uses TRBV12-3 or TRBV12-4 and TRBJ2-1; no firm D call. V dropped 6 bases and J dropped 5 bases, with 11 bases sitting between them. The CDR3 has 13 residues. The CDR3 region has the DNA TGTGCCAGCAGCCCAGCTGAGAACAATGAGCAGTTCTTC. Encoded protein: CASSPAENNEQFF.

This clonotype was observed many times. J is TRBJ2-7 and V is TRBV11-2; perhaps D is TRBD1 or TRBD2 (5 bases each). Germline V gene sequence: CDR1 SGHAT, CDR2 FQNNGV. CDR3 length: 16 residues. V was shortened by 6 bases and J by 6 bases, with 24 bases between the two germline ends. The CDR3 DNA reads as TGTGCCAGCAGGAGCGGTATGGGCAGGGCGAGGGGCGAGCAGTACTTC. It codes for CASRSGMGRARGEQYF.

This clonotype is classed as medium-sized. CDR3 DNA sequence: TGCAGTGCTAGAGATCGCGGGAGGTCCGAAGAGACCCAGTACTTC. Its translation is CSARDRGRSEETQYF. The V gene is TRBV20-1, the J gene TRBJ2-5; 8 bases fit TRBD2. This CDR3 has 15 amino acids. From germline, CDR1 is DFQATT and CDR2 SNEGSKA (reference sequence). V dropped 0 bases and J dropped 3; count of bases not matched to a gene: 6.

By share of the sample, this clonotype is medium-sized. The CDR3 region has the DNA TGTGCCAGCAGAGGGGGGGGGACAGGGGCCAATGAGCAGTTCTTC. As protein: CASRGGGTGANEQFF. The chain employs TRBV7-3 and TRBJ2-1, with 10 bases fitting TRBD1. CDR3 length: 15 amino acids. Germline V gene lookup returns CDR1 SGHTA and CDR2 FQGTGA. Trimming at V came to 6 bases and at J to 6 bases, leaving 8 bases not matched to a gene. The variable domain in full, completed from reference TRBV7-3 and TRBJ2-1, reads GAGVSQTPSNKVTEKGKYVELRCDPISGHTALYWYRQSLGQGPEFLIYFQGTGAADDSGLPNDRFFAVRPEGSVSTLKIQRTERGDSAVYLCASRGGGTGANEQFFGPGTRLTVL.

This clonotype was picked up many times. The CDR3 DNA reads TGTGCCAGCAGCCCTGCGGTGGCAGTAAATCAGCCCCAGCATTTT. It yields the protein CASSPAVAVNQPQHF. The rearrangement joins TRBV6-5 to TRBJ1-5; D not certain. V dropped 6 bases and J dropped 4 bases, with 16 bases sitting between them. CDR3 size: 15 residues. The germline V gene encodes CDR1 MNHEY and CDR2 SVGAGI.

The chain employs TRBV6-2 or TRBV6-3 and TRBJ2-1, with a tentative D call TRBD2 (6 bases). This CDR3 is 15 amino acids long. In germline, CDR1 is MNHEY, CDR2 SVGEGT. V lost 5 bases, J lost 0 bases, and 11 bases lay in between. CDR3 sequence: CASSHRDFSYNEQFF. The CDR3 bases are TGTGCCAGCAGTCACCGGGACTTCTCCTACAATGAGCAGTTCTTC.

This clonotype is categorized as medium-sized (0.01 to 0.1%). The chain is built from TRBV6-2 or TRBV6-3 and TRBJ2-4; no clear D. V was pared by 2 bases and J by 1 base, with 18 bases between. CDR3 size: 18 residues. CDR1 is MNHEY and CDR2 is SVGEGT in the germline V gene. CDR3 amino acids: CASSYQRTTGLAKNIQYF. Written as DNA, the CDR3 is TGTGCCAGCAGTTACCAACGGACCACGGGCCTGGCCAAAAACATTCAGTACTTC.

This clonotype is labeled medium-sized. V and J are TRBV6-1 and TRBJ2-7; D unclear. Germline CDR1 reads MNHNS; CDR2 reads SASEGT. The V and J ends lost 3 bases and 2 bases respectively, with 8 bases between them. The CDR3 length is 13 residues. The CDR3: CASSDSLAYEQYF. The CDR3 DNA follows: TGTGCCAGCAGTGACTCTCTGGCCTACGAGCAGTACTTC.

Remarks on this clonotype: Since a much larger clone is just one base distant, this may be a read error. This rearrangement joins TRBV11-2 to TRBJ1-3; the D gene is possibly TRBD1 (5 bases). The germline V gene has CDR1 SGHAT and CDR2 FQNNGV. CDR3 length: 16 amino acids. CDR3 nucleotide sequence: TGTGCCAGCAGCTCACCGCAGGGCCAGCCTGGAACCACCATATATTTT. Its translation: CASSSPQGQPGTTIYF.

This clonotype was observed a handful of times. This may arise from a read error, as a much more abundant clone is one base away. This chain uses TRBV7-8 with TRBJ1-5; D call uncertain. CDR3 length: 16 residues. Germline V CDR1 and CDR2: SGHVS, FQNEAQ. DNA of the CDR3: TGTGCCAGCAGCCCACTCAGGACGGAGAGCAATCGGCCCCAGCATTTT. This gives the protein CASSPLRTESNRPQHF.

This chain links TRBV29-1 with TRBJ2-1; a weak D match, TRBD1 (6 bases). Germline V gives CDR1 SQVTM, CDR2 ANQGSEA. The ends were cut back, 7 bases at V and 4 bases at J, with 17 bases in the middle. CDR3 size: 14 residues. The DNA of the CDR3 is TGCAGCGCTGGATTGAAGGGGGAGTACAATGAGCAGTTCTTC. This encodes CSAGLKGEYNEQFF.

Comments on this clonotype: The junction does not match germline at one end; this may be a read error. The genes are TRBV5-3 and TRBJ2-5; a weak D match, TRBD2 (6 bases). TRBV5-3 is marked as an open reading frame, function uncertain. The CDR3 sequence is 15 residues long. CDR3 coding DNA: TGTGCCAGCAGCCATAGCGGAGGAGGACAAGAGACCCGGTACTTC. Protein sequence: CASSHSGGGQETRYF.

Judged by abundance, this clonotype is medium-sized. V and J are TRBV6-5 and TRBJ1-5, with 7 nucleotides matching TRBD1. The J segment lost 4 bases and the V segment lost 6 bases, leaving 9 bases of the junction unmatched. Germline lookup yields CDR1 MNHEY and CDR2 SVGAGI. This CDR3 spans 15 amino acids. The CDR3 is CASRKTGISNQPQHF. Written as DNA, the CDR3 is TGTGCCAGCAGAAAGACAGGGATATCGAATCAGCCCCAGCATTTT.